The 20 T cell receptor beta chains below all came from one sample that was sequenced in a study of blood T cell repertoires in COVID-19. The method was immunoSEQ multiplex PCR; TCRdb's version includes in-frame clones alone and lacks a portion of them. The repertoire has some 80,000 clones, around nine tenths of them found once; the top ten carry roughly 5.3%. Sequenced sample: peripheral blood. These receptor sequences come from a woman of 80 years or more with active or convalescent COVID-19.

The chain couples TRBV4-3 to TRBJ2-1; D may be TRBD1 (5 bases). Germline V gives CDR1 LGHNA, CDR2 YSLEER. Trimming pared 0 bases from V and 2 bases from J, leaving 8 bases between. The CDR3 totals 15 residues. The CDR3 loop is CASSQDRVTYNEQFF. The CDR3 coding sequence is TGCGCCAGCAGCCAAGACAGGGTTACCTACAATGAGCAGTTCTTC.

This sequence joins TRBV28 and TRBJ2-2, with D tentatively TRBD1 (5 bases). V gave up 6 bases and J gave up 0 bases, with 20 bases separating them. The CDR3 is 18 residues long. CDR1 is MDHEN and CDR2 is SYDVKM in the germline V gene. For the CDR3, the DNA is TGTGCCAGCAGCCATGCATACGGACAAATAGCGAACACCGGGGAGCTGTTTTTT. It translates to CASSHAYGQIANTGELFF.

The V call is TRBV3-1 (or the pseudogene TRBV3-2), the J call TRBJ2-1; D not resolved. The CDR3 extends over 15 amino acids. CDR1 and CDR2 from the germline V gene are LGHDT and YNNKEL (reference sequence). V shed 0 bases and J shed 1 base, with 7 bases lying between them. This CDR3 is CASSQESLSYNEQFF. The CDR3 DNA reads as TGTGCCAGCAGCCAAGAGTCTCTTTCCTACAATGAGCAGTTCTTC.

This sequence joins TRBV5-1 and TRBJ1-5, with D unresolved. The CDR3 is 15 amino acids. Trimming removed 5 bases from V and 7 bases from J, with 19 bases in between. From germline, CDR1 is SGHRS and CDR2 YFSETQ. In DNA, the CDR3 is TGCGCCAGCAGTCCCGGGGTAGGTAGCGGACAGCCCCAGCATTTT. Translating gives CASSPGVGSGQPQHF.

V gene TRBV4-2 combines with J gene TRBJ2-3, with 10 bases aligning to TRBD2. CDR1 and CDR2 (germline): LGHNA, YNFKEQ. Trimming took 0 bases from V and 8 from J; bases not matched to a gene: 5. This CDR3 is built from 15 residues. CDR3 protein: CASSQELAGIITQYF. CDR3 in DNA: TGTGCCAGCAGCCAAGAACTAGCGGGGATCATTACGCAGTATTTT.

The V and J genes are TRBV7-2 and TRBJ1-2, with 9 bases lining up with TRBD1. CDR1 and CDR2 from the germline V gene are SGHTA and FQGNSA. V lost 5 bases, J lost 4 bases, and 5 bases stayed unmatched. The CDR3 is 14 amino acids. For the CDR3, the DNA is TGTGCCAGCAGCACCACAGGGGGCAGCTATGGCTACACCTTC. This translates into CASSTTGGSYGYTF.

Here the CDR3 reads CASSRNRDTGELFF. In DNA, the CDR3 is TGTGCCAGCAGCAGAAACAGGGACACCGGGGAGCTGTTTTTT. The chain links TRBV11-2 to TRBJ2-2; D possibly corresponds to TRBD1 (6 bases). Germline lookup yields CDR1 SGHAT and CDR2 FQNNGV. V was shortened by 5 bases and J by 3 bases, with 10 bases between the two germline ends. CDR3 length: 14 residues.

V usage is TRBV5-6 and J usage is TRBJ2-7, with TRBD2 matching 10 bases. In germline, CDR1 is SGHDT, CDR2 YYEEEE. V lost 4 bases to trimming and J lost 3 bases; unmatched junction nucleotides: 10. The CDR3 runs to 16 residues. The CDR3 loop is CASSASPGLASYEQYF. The DNA of the CDR3 is TGTGCCAGCAGCGCTAGTCCGGGACTAGCGAGCTACGAGCAGTACTTC.

The chain uses TRBV18 and TRBJ1-4; D may be TRBD1 (6 bases). Trimming removed 0 bases at V and 8 bases at J, with 16 bases between. The germline CDR1 and CDR2 sequences are KGHSH and LQKENI. The CDR3 length is 16 residues. In nucleotides, the CDR3 is TGTGCCAGCTCACCACCGGAAGGGGGAAGAAGGGAAAAACTGTTTTTT. It yields the protein CASSPPEGGRREKLFF.

The chain has TRBV7-8 and TRBJ2-6, with D perhaps TRBD1 (5 bases). This CDR3 has 14 residues. Germline CDR1 and CDR2: SGHVS and FQNEAQ. Deletions cut 8 bases from V and 1 base from J, with 9 bases between. CDR3 DNA: TGTGCCAGCGGCGCAGGGTCTGGGGCCAACGTCCTGACTTTC. This codes for CASGAGSGANVLTF.

The J gene is TRBJ2-7, the V gene TRBV15; the D gene is possibly TRBD2 (6 bases). Trimming pared 0 bases from V and 0 bases from J, leaving 15 bases between. Germline V CDR1 and CDR2: LNHNV, YYDKDF (reference sequence). The CDR3 sequence is 17 residues long. CDR3 residues: CATSRDLASDDSYEQYF. Here the CDR3 DNA reads TGTGCCACCAGCAGAGATCTGGCTAGCGACGACTCCTACGAGCAGTACTTC.

The chain joins TRBV6-2 or TRBV6-3 to TRBJ1-1, with 7 bases matching TRBD1. Trimming removed 4 bases from V and 11 bases from J; junction bases left unmatched: 4. Germline V gene lookup returns CDR1 MNHEY and CDR2 SVGEGT. The CDR3 is 11 amino acids. Written as DNA, the CDR3 is TGTGCCAGCAGTTGGGGACAGTTGGCTTTCTTT. It yields the protein CASSWGQLAFF.

This clone was counted a few times. The genes are TRBV10-3 and TRBJ1-5, with a possible D match to TRBD1 (6 bases). The CDR3 runs 21 residues. Germline loops: CDR1 ENHRY, CDR2 SYGVKD. V lost 1 base and J lost 0, with 25 bases in between. DNA for the CDR3: TGTGCCATCAGTGAGTATTCCCCACTTAGTCTCGGGACACTTAGCAATCAGCCCCAGCATTTT. Translation: CAISEYSPLSLGTLSNQPQHF.

The J gene is TRBJ2-7, the V gene TRBV7-2; 8 bases fit TRBD2. Looked up from germline, CDR1 is SGHTA and CDR2 is FQGNSA. The length of the CDR3 is 14 residues. V lost 5 bases to trimming and J lost 3 bases; unmatched junction nucleotides: 6. CDR3 DNA sequence: TGTGCCAGCAGCGCGGGACTAGAGTACTACGAGCAGTACTTC. Encoded protein: CASSAGLEYYEQYF.

The chain employs TRBV18 and TRBJ2-1; 10 bases fit TRBD2. V gave up 1 base and J gave up 9 bases; unmatched junction bases: 6. The CDR3 runs 15 residues. CDR1 KGHSH and CDR2 LQKENI come from the germline V gene. Written as DNA, the CDR3 is TGTGCCAGCTCACCACGGCTAGCGGGAGAAGTTGAGCAGTTCTTC. It translates to CASSPRLAGEVEQFF.

This chain uses TRBV29-1 with TRBJ1-1; D possibly corresponds to TRBD1 (6 bases). This CDR3 is built from 15 residues. Trimming removed 3 bases from V and 5 bases from J, with 19 bases in between. The V gene's germline CDR1 is SQVTM and CDR2 ANQGSEA. The CDR3 here is CSVESAGARRTEAFF. In DNA, the CDR3 is TGCAGCGTTGAGTCGGCAGGGGCGCGGCGAACTGAAGCTTTCTTT.

The chain links TRBV28 to TRBJ1-2, with unresolved D. Germline values: CDR1 MDHEN, CDR2 SYDVKM. V gave up 7 bases and J gave up 4 bases, with 16 bases separating them. The CDR3 contains 14 residues. Here the CDR3 DNA reads TGTGCCAGCACCCCTGTCTCGGTCTTCTATGGCTACACCTTC. Translation gives CASTPVSVFYGYTF.

In this sample, this clone turned up a few times. The CDR3 loop is CASSAGQGIDSPLHF. As DNA, the CDR3 is TGTGCCAGCAGCGCGGGACAGGGAATCGATTCACCCCTCCACTTT. The gene calls are TRBV9 and TRBJ1-6, with 9 bases that match TRBD1. The CDR3 is made up of 15 amino acids. Germline V gives CDR1 SGDLS, CDR2 YYNGEE. Losses at the gene ends were 3 bases for V and 8 bases for J; bases not matched to a gene: 6.

The V call is TRBV7-9, the J call TRBJ1-4; D is uncertain. Germline loops: CDR1 SEHNR, CDR2 FQNEAQ (reference sequence). This CDR3 contains 12 residues. Trimming took off 11 bases at V and 7 bases at J, with 14 bases between the two ends. The CDR3 nucleotides are TGTGCCTTAGGAGGGTTGCGTGAAAAACTGTTTTTT. As protein: CALGGLREKLFF.

This chain links TRBV6-5 with TRBJ2-1; TRBD2 agrees at 12 bases. Unmatched junction bases numbered 8, after V lost 6 bases and J lost 8 bases. The CDR3 is 15 amino acids. Germline V lookup: CDR1 MNHEY, CDR2 SVGAGI. The CDR3 coding sequence is TGTGCCAGCAGGCCTCTAGCGGGAGGGCCCGATGAGCAGTTCTTC. Encoded protein: CASRPLAGGPDEQFF.